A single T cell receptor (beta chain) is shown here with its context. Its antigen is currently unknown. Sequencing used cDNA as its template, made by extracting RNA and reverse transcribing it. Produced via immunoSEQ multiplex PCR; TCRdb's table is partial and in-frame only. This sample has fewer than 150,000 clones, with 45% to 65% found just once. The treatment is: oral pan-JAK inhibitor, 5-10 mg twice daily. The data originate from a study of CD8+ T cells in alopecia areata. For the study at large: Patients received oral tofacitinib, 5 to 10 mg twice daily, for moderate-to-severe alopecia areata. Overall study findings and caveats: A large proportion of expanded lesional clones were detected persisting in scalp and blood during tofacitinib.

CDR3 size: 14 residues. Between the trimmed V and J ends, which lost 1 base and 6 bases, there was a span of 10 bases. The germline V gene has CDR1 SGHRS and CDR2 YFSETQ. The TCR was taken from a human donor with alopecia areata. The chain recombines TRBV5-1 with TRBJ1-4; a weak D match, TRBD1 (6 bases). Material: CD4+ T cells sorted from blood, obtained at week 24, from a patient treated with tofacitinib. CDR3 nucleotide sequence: TGCGCCAGCAGCTTGTTAGGGGGAGATGAAAAACTGTTTTTT. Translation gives CASSLLGGDEKLFF.